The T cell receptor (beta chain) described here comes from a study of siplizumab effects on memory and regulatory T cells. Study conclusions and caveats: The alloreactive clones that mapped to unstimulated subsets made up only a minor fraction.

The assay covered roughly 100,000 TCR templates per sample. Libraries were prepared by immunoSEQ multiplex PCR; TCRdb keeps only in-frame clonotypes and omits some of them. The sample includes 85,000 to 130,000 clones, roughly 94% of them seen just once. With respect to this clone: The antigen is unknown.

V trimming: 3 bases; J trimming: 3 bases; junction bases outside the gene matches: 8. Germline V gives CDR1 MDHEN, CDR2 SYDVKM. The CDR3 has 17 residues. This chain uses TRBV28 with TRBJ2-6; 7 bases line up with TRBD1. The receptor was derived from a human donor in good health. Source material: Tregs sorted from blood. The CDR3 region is CASSLRQGVYGANVLTF. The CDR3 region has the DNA TGTGCCAGCAGTTTGAGACAGGGTGTTTATGGGGCCAACGTCCTGACTTTC.